What follows is one T cell receptor beta chain and its context. Its specificity is not known. Evenly divided among several immunoSEQ plates was the genomic DNA of each subset. Method: immunoSEQ multiplex PCR; TCRdb's copy keeps in-frame clones and lacks some. This table has about 1 million clones, about 74% appearing once. The sample belongs to a study of shared clonotypes between healthy human individuals. Study results and limitations: Tissues were not sampled, only blood, and their repertoires likely differ.

The V segment lost 5 bases and the J segment 0 bases; nucleotides outside the gene matches: 3. The CDR3 has 15 residues. The germline gives CDR1 SEHNR, CDR2 FQNEAQ (reference sequence). The sequencing sample was made of memory CD4+ T cells sorted from blood. Subset: CD45RA-negative fraction. The chain recombines TRBV7-9 with TRBJ2-3; 9 bases are shared with TRBD2. The receptor comes from a man younger than 35 in good health. CDR3 nucleotide sequence: TGTGCCAGCAGCCCTACTAGCGGGAGCACAGATACGCAGTATTTT. Protein product: CASSPTSGSTDTQYF.